This TCR beta chain was observed in a study of blood T cell repertoires in COVID-19. Overall study: COVID-19 samples, acute and convalescent, were from the United States, Italy and Spain.

In the original workflow: The authors estimated nucleated cell counts from reference gene primer amplification. Sequencing was performed with immunoSEQ multiplex PCR; in TCRdb, only in-frame clones are kept and a portion is missing. V and J calls and clone size are those listed in that table; D and trimming were worked out from the DNA. This table holds 250,000 to 350,000 clones, 86% found once. Patients from Seattle were sampled longitudinally, starting during active infection. The CDR3 is 15 amino acids. Trimming took 3 bases from V and 1 from J, leaving 7 bases between them. From germline, CDR1 is KGHSH and CDR2 LQKENI.

The TCR comes from a woman aged 70-85 years with COVID-19, enrolled during active disease. Sequences were obtained from peripheral blood. This chain connects TRBV18 to TRBJ1-6; perhaps TRBD1 as D (5 bases). CDR3 bases: TGTGCCAGCTCACCGGGGCAGTCCTATAATTCACCCCTCCACTTT. It codes for CASSPGQSYNSPLHF.